This T cell receptor beta chain was sequenced during a study of blood T cell repertoires in COVID-19. Study summary: The analysed material was cDNA or gDNA that came from T cells, B-cell-depleted T cells, or PBMCs.

Trimming at V came to 2 bases and at J to 4 bases, leaving 5 bases not matched to a gene. This CDR3 is built from 15 residues. Germline CDR1 LNHNV, CDR2 YYDKDF (reference sequence). This clone came up many times. Authors' analysis steps: Amplification with reference gene primers provided the estimates of nucleated cell counts. Using immunoSEQ multiplex PCR, the repertoire was profiled, and TCRdb retains in-frame clones only, with some absent. V and J calls and clone size are copied from that table; D and trimming were computed from the DNA. The sample yields 250,000 to 350,000 clones, approximately 86% seen once.

This receptor was obtained from an older woman with COVID-19, enrolled during active disease. Sequencing used peripheral blood. The chain uses TRBV15 and TRBJ2-3, with 8 bases identical to TRBD1. As DNA, the CDR3 is TGTGCCACCAGCAGATCAGGACAGGGTGCAGATACGCAGTATTTT. Residues: CATSRSGQGADTQYF.